The clone carrying this T cell receptor (beta chain) turned up a few times. What it recognizes is unknown. Trimming shortened V by 3 bases and J by 3 bases, and 20 bases separated the two germline ends. CDR3 length: 17 residues. Germline lookup yields CDR1 SEHNR and CDR2 FQNEAQ (reference sequence). This specimen belongs to a study of T-cell memory formation after mild COVID-19. TCRdb redid the calling of the 5' RACE reads with MiXCR, one entry per CDR3 protein. The table shows approximately 340,000 distinct CDR3 sequences, with around 15% occurring only once. Study-wide findings and caveats: There was a balanced CD4/CD8 profile in clones contracting day 15 to 85, and later expanders leaned CD4+. Among CD4+ contracting clones, most were CM and EM, and CD8+ ones EMRA. The pre-infection memory compartment contained some responding clones, suggesting cross-reactive memory joined. Day 37-peaking second-wave clones had unconfirmed SARS-CoV-2 specificity.

This clonotype originated in a man between 18 and 35 years old who had mild COVID-19 (a few samples of this study predate the infection). Cell type and time point are not known. The sample taken for sequencing was PBMCs or a T cell subset sorted from them (not recorded which). The rearrangement joins TRBV7-9 to TRBJ1-2; perhaps TRBD1 as D (6 bases). As DNA, the CDR3 is TGTGCCAGCAGCTTCGGGGACACGCGCGGCAGAGACTATGGCTACACCTTC. Its protein product is CASSFGDTRGRDYGYTF. Filled out from reference TRBV7-9 and TRBJ1-2, the complete variable domain reads DTGVSQNPRHKITKRGQNVTFRCDPISEHNRLYWYRQTLGQGPEFLTYFQNEAQLEKSRLLSDRFSAERPKGSFSTLEIQRTEQGDSAMYLCASSFGDTRGRDYGYTFGSGTRLTVV.